This T cell receptor (beta chain) was identified during a study of shared clonotypes between healthy human individuals. The protocol was immunoSEQ multiplex PCR, while the TCRdb copy is restricted to in-frame clones and leaves out a portion. The table lists 950,000 to 1,100,000 clones, more than 65% of them singletons. A note on this clone: The antigen remains unidentified.

Study-level results: Large depth notwithstanding, sorted-subset sequencing proved incomplete by rarefaction.

This CDR3 has 13 residues. The V gene lost 5 bases and the J gene lost 2 bases, with 10 bases spanning the gap. The germline V gene encodes CDR1 MNHNS and CDR2 SASEGT. The chain uses TRBV6-1 and TRBJ2-7; D might be TRBD1 (5 bases). Sequenced sample: memory CD4+ T cells sorted from blood. Regarding subset: CD45RA-negative fraction. This TCR came from a man between 18 and 35 years old in good health. The CDR3, as DNA: TGTGCCAGCAGTACAGGTGTCCCCTACGAGCAGTACTTC. This encodes CASSTGVPYEQYF.